The 23 T cell receptor beta chains reported below all come from one sample, sequenced in a study of graft-versus-host responses after intestinal transplantation. These TCRs' antigens remain unknown. The protocol was immunoSEQ multiplex PCR, while the TCRdb copy is restricted to in-frame clones and leaves out a portion. Of 70,000 to 75,000 clones in the sample, around 90% were seen once. The specimen was unstimulated CD8+ T cells sorted from spleen or lymph node cells, collected before intestinal transplant. All receptors derive from a human donor who received an intestinal transplant.

V usage is TRBV28 and J usage is TRBJ2-1, with 9 bases identical to TRBD2. Germline CDR1 and CDR2: MDHEN and SYDVKM. V shed 2 bases and J 4 bases; nucleotides not matched to a gene: 9. The CDR3 contains 17 residues. This CDR3 is CASSLVFWLAGYNEQFF. CDR3 DNA sequence: TGTGCCAGCAGTTTAGTGTTCTGGCTAGCGGGATACAATGAGCAGTTCTTC.

This chain uses TRBV12-5 with TRBJ1-2, with 7 bases matching TRBD1. Losses at the gene ends were 6 bases for V and 7 bases for J; bases not matched to a gene: 14. Per the germline V gene, CDR1 is LGHNT and CDR2 is FRNRAP. This CDR3 is 15 amino acids long. The DNA of the CDR3 is TGTGCTAGTGGGCCCACAGGACAGGAGGATCCTGGCTACACCTTC. It encodes CASGPTGQEDPGYTF.

This clone was detected only once. The J gene is TRBJ2-3, the V gene TRBV10-3; 8 bases align to TRBD2. V lost 10 bases, J lost 2 bases, and 8 bases stayed unmatched. Germline V gene lookup returns CDR1 ENHRY and CDR2 SYGVKD. CDR3 length equals 14 residues. In nucleotides, the CDR3 is TGTGCCACTGGCTTAGCGGGACCCACAGATACGCAGTATTTT. Residues: CATGLAGPTDTQYF.

This clone was seen a few times. V usage is TRBV19 and J usage is TRBJ1-2; 8 nucleotides align to TRBD1. CDR1 and CDR2 from the germline V gene are LNHDA and SQIVND (reference sequence). Losses at the gene ends were 6 bases for V and 6 bases for J; bases not matched to a gene: 3. CDR3 length equals 12 residues. For the CDR3, the DNA is TGTGCCAGTAGGACAGGGGAAGATGGCTACACCTTC. Translating gives CASRTGEDGYTF.

This clone was observed a single time. The V call is TRBV28, the J call TRBJ1-1; TRBD1 is a possible D gene (5 bases). Deletions cut 9 bases from V and 5 bases from J, with 16 bases between. The germline CDR1 and CDR2 sequences are MDHEN and SYDVKM. This CDR3 contains 13 residues. The CDR3 loop reads CASSGPRGTEAFF. The CDR3 nucleotides are TGTGCCAGTTCGGGGCCCCGGGGGACTGAAGCTTTCTTT. Complete variable domain (other parts from reference TRBV28 and TRBJ1-1): DVKVTQSSRYLVKRTGEKVFLECVQDMDHENMFWYRQDPGLGLRLIYFSYDVKMKEKGDIPEGYSVSREKKERFSLILESASTNQTSMYLCASSGPRGTEAFFGQGTRLTVV.

The chain couples TRBV19 to TRBJ1-2; D is possibly TRBD1 (5 bases). Germline V gene sequence: CDR1 LNHDA, CDR2 SQIVND (reference sequence). The CDR3 is made up of 14 amino acids. V was cut by 5 bases and J by 2 bases, with 12 bases left in between. CDR3 in DNA: TGTGCCAGTAGTGTCCAGGGTATAAACTATGGCTACACCTTC. Residues: CASSVQGINYGYTF. Using reference TRBV19 and TRBJ1-2 for the parts outside the CDR3, the full variable domain is DGGITQSPKYLFRKEGQNVTLSCEQNLNHDAMYWYRQDPGQGLRLIYYSQIVNDFQKGDIAEGYSVSREKKESFPLTVTSAQKNPTAFYLCASSVQGINYGYTFGSGTRLTVV.

This chain connects TRBV5-1 to TRBJ2-7; 7 bases match TRBD2. CDR3 length: 14 amino acids. V lost 0 bases, J lost 0 bases, and 0 bases stayed unmatched. Per the germline V gene, CDR1 is SGHRS and CDR2 is YFSETQ. CDR3 bases: TGCGCCAGCAGCTTGGCGGGAGGCTCCTACGAGCAGTACTTC. Amino acid sequence: CASSLAGGSYEQYF.

V is TRBV4-1 and J is TRBJ1-6; 10 nucleotides line up with TRBD1. The CDR3 totals 14 residues. Germline loops: CDR1 MGHRA, CDR2 YSYEKL. Trimming at V came to 8 bases and at J to 3 bases, leaving 1 base not matched to a gene. CDR3 coding DNA: TGCGCCAGCGGGACAGGGGACTATAATTCACCCCTCCACTTT. This sequence encodes CASGTGDYNSPLHF.

The rearrangement uses TRBV11-2 and TRBJ1-1; D gene unclear. Germline CDR1 SGHAT, CDR2 FQNNGV. The CDR3 extends over 12 amino acids. Trimming left V 1 base short and J 4 bases short, with 4 bases between. The CDR3 protein is CASSLAITEAFF. CDR3 nucleotides: TGTGCCAGCAGCTTAGCAATCACTGAAGCTTTCTTT.

The chain combines TRBV7-9 with TRBJ2-1; 7 bases align to TRBD2. J gave up 8 bases and V 4 bases, and 11 bases lay outside the gene matches. This CDR3 is 15 amino acids long. Germline V gene sequence: CDR1 SEHNR, CDR2 FQNEAQ (reference sequence). The CDR3 region has the DNA TGTGCCAGCAGCTCAAGCGGGATCCCCCTTTATGAGCAGTTCTTC. This encodes CASSSSGIPLYEQFF.

The chain joins TRBV4-1 to TRBJ2-1; D possibly corresponds to TRBD2 (6 bases). The ends were cut back, 0 bases at V and 4 bases at J, with 16 bases in the middle. The length of the CDR3 is 17 residues. The germline V gene encodes CDR1 MGHRA and CDR2 YSYEKL. CDR3 loop: CASSQDPGTAPYNEQFF. In DNA form, the CDR3 reads TGCGCCAGCAGCCAAGATCCAGGGACTGCCCCATACAATGAGCAGTTCTTC.

The gene calls are TRBV11-2 and TRBJ1-3; 7 nucleotides line up with TRBD1. V shed 1 base, J shed 3 bases, and the junction held 6 bases outside the gene matches. The CDR3 has 16 amino acids. Germline-derived CDR1 and CDR2 are SGHAT and FQNNGV. DNA for the CDR3: TGTGCCAGCAGCTTAGCCGACAGGGAGGATGGAAACACCATATATTTT. It codes for CASSLADREDGNTIYF. The variable domain in full, with the rest retrieved from reference TRBV11-2 and TRBJ1-3, is EAGVAQSPRYKIIEKRQSVAFWCNPISGHATLYWYQQILGQGPKLLIQFQNNGVVDDSQLPKDRFSAERLKGVDSTLKIQPAKLEDSAVYLCASSLADREDGNTIYFGEGSWLTVV.

The gene calls are TRBV9 and TRBJ2-7; D may be TRBD1 (5 bases). The CDR3 covers 14 residues. Deletions cut 2 bases from V and 0 bases from J, with 9 bases between. Germline assignment: CDR1 SGDLS and CDR2 YYNGEE. Here the CDR3 DNA reads TGTGCCAGCAGCGTCCAGGGCACCTCCTACGAGCAGTACTTC. Amino acid sequence: CASSVQGTSYEQYF.

As regards this clone: The junction does not match germline at one end; this may be a read error. The chain is built from TRBV9 and TRBJ2-5; 10 bases are a match to TRBD2. CDR1 and CDR2 (germline): SGDLS, YYNGEE. The CDR3 spans 14 residues. This chain's CDR3 is CASSVESGGAFRDF. In DNA form, the CDR3 reads TGTGCCAGCAGCGTGGAGAGCGGGGGGGCCTTTAGAGACTTC.

V usage is TRBV11-2 and J usage is TRBJ2-2, with 10 bases identical to TRBD2. This CDR3 contains 15 residues. Germline V gives CDR1 SGHAT, CDR2 FQNNGV. V lost 5 bases to trimming and J lost 5 bases; unmatched junction nucleotides: 5. CDR3 DNA sequence: TGTGCCAGCAGCGCGAGCGGGAGGGAAACCGGGGAGCTGTTTTTT. It encodes CASSASGRETGELFF.

The chain has TRBV11-2 and TRBJ1-2; D is ambiguous. The germline gives CDR1 SGHAT, CDR2 FQNNGV. The CDR3 is 14 amino acids. Trimming left V 1 base short and J 0 bases short, with 6 bases between. Here the CDR3 DNA reads TGTGCCAGCAGCTTAGGGCCAGCTAACTATGGCTACACCTTC. Protein sequence: CASSLGPANYGYTF.

This clone was observed once. V and J are TRBV2 and TRBJ2-6; the D gene is possibly TRBD2 (7 bases). The germline V and J ends were trimmed by 3 bases and 0 bases, with 12 bases remaining between them. Germline V gives CDR1 SNHLY, CDR2 FYNNEI. The CDR3 spans 17 residues. The CDR3 here is CASSERGPPSGANVLTF. DNA of the CDR3: TGTGCCAGCAGTGAGCGGGGGCCGCCCTCTGGGGCCAACGTCCTGACTTTC.

The chain has TRBV21-1 and TRBJ1-6. TRBV21-1 corresponds to a pseudogene. CDR3 length: 22 amino acids. CDR3 protein: CASSKRESAPGGRTVGDSPLHF. The CDR3, as DNA: TGTGCCAGCAGCAAACGGGAGTCGGCGCCGGGGGGTCGGACCGTCGGGGATTCACCCCTCCACTTT.

This sequence joins TRBV11-2 and TRBJ1-1; TRBD1 is a possible D gene (5 bases). CDR1 and CDR2 from the germline V gene are SGHAT and FQNNGV. The CDR3 runs 14 residues. V dropped 7 bases and J dropped 3 bases, with 15 bases sitting between them. CDR3: CASNRGTRDTEAFF. The CDR3 DNA is TGTGCCAGCAACCGGGGGACTAGGGACACTGAAGCTTTCTTT.

J is TRBJ2-1 and V is TRBV7-8; D not certain. The germline V and J ends were trimmed by 1 base and 5 bases, with 18 bases remaining between them. This CDR3 spans 17 amino acids. From germline, CDR1 is SGHVS and CDR2 FQNEAQ. CDR3 loop: CASSLEYLLLANNEQFF. The DNA for the CDR3 is TGTGCCAGCAGCTTAGAATATCTCCTATTAGCAAACAATGAGCAGTTCTTC.

The chain recombines TRBV11-2 with TRBJ2-7, with D perhaps TRBD2 (7 bases). CDR1 and CDR2 from the germline V gene are SGHAT and FQNNGV. Trimming stripped 5 bases from V and 6 bases from J, with 20 bases between. There are 15 residues in the CDR3. The CDR3, as DNA: TGTGCCAGCAGCCCAAACCCGGGGCGGGGGCTCGAGCAGTACTTC. Protein product: CASSPNPGRGLEQYF.

The genes are TRBV27 and TRBJ1-2; D is unresolved. V was cut by 3 bases and J by 6 bases, with 11 bases left in between. CDR1 is MNHEY and CDR2 is SMNVEV in the germline V gene (reference sequence). The CDR3 consists of 13 residues. The CDR3 DNA sequence: TGTGCCAGCAGTTTGGGCAGTCAGCATGGCTACACCTTC. This sequence encodes CASSLGSQHGYTF.

V usage is TRBV27 and J usage is TRBJ2-5; TRBD2 matches 8 bases. This CDR3 comprises 15 residues. Per the germline V gene, CDR1 is MNHEY and CDR2 is SMNVEV (reference sequence). V shed 9 bases, J shed 1 base, and the junction held 10 bases outside the gene matches. DNA for the CDR3: TGTGCCAGTAAGGGGAATAGCGGGGTCCAAGAGACCCAGTACTTC. Translation gives CASKGNSGVQETQYF.